Described below is a single T cell receptor (beta chain) sequence and its context. Its antigen is currently unknown. Vbeta (60) and Jbeta (13) primers were used in the PCR. Profiling relied on immunoSEQ multiplex PCR, and the TCRdb table lists in-frame clones only, not all of them. This listing includes more than 95,000 clones. The CDR3 is made up of 11 amino acids. Germline V gene data show CDR1 as DFQATT and CDR2 as SNEGSKA (reference sequence). This record belongs to a study of cytomegalovirus exposure and HLA in healthy donors. Overall study findings and caveats: An analysis was carried out at a later point. It showed that HLA-associated TCR beta chains were more clonally expanded than equally common non-associated chains. Rarity characterized most TCR sequences, yet some public TCRs appeared in many donors.

These donors, healthy bone marrow donors, were studied. This TCR came from a man between 40 and 49 years old in good health and CMV-seronegative. The gene calls are TRBV20-1 and TRBJ1-1; 7 positions agree with TRBD1. Sequencing was done on a sample of PBMCs. CDR3 sequence reads: CKGQMNTEAFF. CDR3 nucleotides: TGCAAGGGACAGATGAACACTGAAGCTTTCTTT.